This entry lists 32 T cell receptor beta chains sequenced from one sample in a study of blood T cell repertoires in COVID-19. This table comes from immunoSEQ multiplex PCR, and its TCRdb copy is limited to in-frame clones, with some not included. The profile covers approximately 61,000 clones, with around 88% appearing a single time and more than 14% taken by the ten largest. The sequenced material came from peripheral blood. The origin of the receptors is a human donor in a cohort sampled during active COVID-19.

This chain joins TRBV6-5 and TRBJ2-7; 7 bases align to TRBD2. CDR1 is MNHEY and CDR2 is SVGAGI in the germline V gene. This CDR3 is built from 15 residues. V was clipped by 0 bases and J by 2 bases; unmatched bases: 4. CDR3 DNA: TGTGCCAGCAGTTACTCGGCTAGCGGAGCCTACGAGCAGTACTTC. Translated: CASSYSASGAYEQYF.

CDR3 nucleotide sequence: TGTGCCAGCAGTGTTGGGACATCTAACACCGGGGAGCTGTTTTTT. It yields the protein CASSVGTSNTGELFF. The rearrangement joins TRBV6-4 to TRBJ2-2, with a tentative D call TRBD1 (6 bases). There are 15 residues in the CDR3. Germline V gene data show CDR1 as MRHNA and CDR2 as SNTAGT. Trimming removed 4 bases from V and 2 bases from J, with 11 bases in between.

V usage is TRBV13 and J usage is TRBJ2-7; D remains ambiguous. Trimming took off 4 bases at V and 0 bases at J, with 4 bases between the two ends. CDR3 length: 12 amino acids. Germline-derived CDR1 and CDR2 are PRHDT and FYEKMQ (reference sequence). The CDR3 nucleotides read TGTGCCAGCAGCTCCAACTCCTACGAGCAGTACTTC. It encodes CASSSNSYEQYF.

The chain employs TRBV5-1 and TRBJ1-4; possibly TRBD1 for D (5 bases). The CDR3 contains 14 residues. V was cut by 3 bases and J by 0 bases, with 6 bases left in between. The germline V gene encodes CDR1 SGHRS and CDR2 YFSETQ. The CDR3 bases are TGCGCCAGCAGCTCGACAGCAACTAATGAAAAACTGTTTTTT. Amino acid sequence: CASSSTATNEKLFF.

This clone has a handful of counts. The rearrangement links TRBV5-1 to TRBJ1-4; a possible D gene is TRBD1 (5 bases). Germline-derived CDR1 and CDR2 are SGHRS and YFSETQ. The CDR3 contains 15 residues. Trimming stripped 4 bases from V and 14 bases from J, with 24 bases between. The CDR3 loop is CASSPTRGTAERLFF. CDR3 sequence (DNA): TGCGCCAGCAGCCCGACGCGCGGGACCGCTGAGCGGCTGTTTTTT.

J is TRBJ2-6 and V is TRBV7-6; D is perhaps TRBD1 (5 bases). Germline lookup yields CDR1 SGHVS and CDR2 FNYEAQ. Trimming cost V 5 bases and J 1 base, with 18 bases left between them. The CDR3 length is 18 residues. This CDR3 reads CASSPRTHGSSGANVLTF. DNA for the CDR3: TGTGCCAGCAGCCCACGGACACACGGGTCATCTGGGGCCAACGTCCTGACTTTC.

V gene TRBV27 combines with J gene TRBJ1-2, with TRBD1 matching 10 bases. Germline V gene lookup returns CDR1 MNHEY and CDR2 SMNVEV (reference sequence). This CDR3 has 15 residues. V was pared by 3 bases and J by 7 bases, with 8 bases of the junction left unmatched. CDR3 DNA sequence: TGTGCCAGCAGTTTCATACCCCGGACAGGGGGTGGCTACACCTTC. Protein sequence: CASSFIPRTGGGYTF.

V is TRBV5-1 and J is TRBJ2-1, with D perhaps matching TRBD2 (6 bases). There are 15 residues in the CDR3. CDR1 and CDR2 (germline): SGHRS, YFSETQ. V gave up 4 bases and J gave up 5 bases, with 16 bases separating them. The CDR3 region is CASSGTLRGNNEQFF. CDR3 sequence (DNA): TGCGCCAGCAGCGGGACCCTGCGGGGTAACAATGAGCAGTTCTTC.

V usage is TRBV20-1 and J usage is TRBJ1-5; a possible D gene is TRBD1 (5 bases). The CDR3 consists of 13 residues. Germline CDR1 and CDR2: DFQATT and SNEGSKA (reference sequence). Trimming took off 3 bases at V and 6 bases at J, with 12 bases between the two ends. The CDR3 loop reads CSASWGVGQPQHF. The CDR3 coding sequence is TGCAGTGCTAGTTGGGGGGTAGGTCAGCCCCAGCATTTT.

The chain combines TRBV25-1 with TRBJ2-1, with D tentatively TRBD2 (6 bases). This CDR3 comprises 15 residues. V was clipped by 3 bases and J by 0 bases, with 9 bases between them. Germline CDR1 and CDR2: MGHDK and SYGVNS. DNA for the CDR3: TGTGCCAGCAGTGATGGGGGGTCCTCCTACAATGAGCAGTTCTTC. As protein: CASSDGGSSYNEQFF.

J is TRBJ1-4 and V is TRBV7-9; TRBD1 might be the D (5 bases). CDR3 length: 14 residues. V was pared by 3 bases and J by 8 bases, with 13 bases between. In germline, CDR1 is SEHNR, CDR2 FQNEAQ (reference sequence). The chain's CDR3 is CASSFRGTEEKLFF. The CDR3 DNA reads TGTGCCAGCAGCTTTCGCGGGACGGAGGAAAAACTGTTTTTT.

The chain links TRBV4-1 to TRBJ2-2; 7 bases line up with TRBD1. This CDR3 has 15 amino acids. The germline gives CDR1 MGHRA, CDR2 YSYEKL. With V trimmed by 3 bases and J by 3 bases, 4 bases remained unmatched. CDR3 sequence: CASSHRDRDTGELFF. CDR3 coding DNA: TGCGCCAGCAGCCATCGGGACAGAGACACCGGGGAGCTGTTTTTT.

V gene TRBV6-5 combines with J gene TRBJ1-2; perhaps TRBD1 as D (5 bases). The germline CDR1 and CDR2 sequences are MNHEY and SVGAGI. The CDR3 runs to 15 residues. The V end was cut by 7 bases, the J end by 2 bases, with 17 bases between. CDR3 amino acids: CASNPWGEGNYGYTF. The CDR3, as DNA: TGTGCCAGCAACCCGTGGGGGGAGGGGAACTATGGCTACACCTTC.

This chain joins TRBV2 and TRBJ2-5, with 9 positions matching TRBD1. CDR3 length: 13 amino acids. The V and J ends lost 8 bases and 4 bases, in that order; junction bases with no gene match: 5. Germline V gene sequence: CDR1 SNHLY, CDR2 FYNNEI. Here the CDR3 reads CASSNRGLETQYF. For the CDR3, the DNA is TGTGCCAGCTCAAACAGGGGGCTAGAGACCCAGTACTTC.

The chain combines TRBV27 with TRBJ1-4; TRBD1 is a possible D gene (5 bases). CDR3 length: 12 amino acids. V dropped 8 bases and J dropped 3 bases, with 7 bases sitting between them. The germline CDR1 and CDR2 sequences are MNHEY and SMNVEV (reference sequence). CDR3 sequence reads: CASRGANEKLFF. The CDR3, as DNA: TGTGCCAGCCGGGGGGCTAATGAAAAACTGTTTTTT. Combining the CDR3 with reference TRBV27 and TRBJ1-4 gives the whole variable domain EAQVTQNPRYLITVTGKKLTVTCSQNMNHEYMSWYRQDPGLGLRQIYYSMNVEVTDKGDVPEGYKVSRKEKRNFPLILESPSPNQTSLYFCASRGANEKLFFGSGTQLSVL.

A remark on this clone: One end of the junction does not line up with germline, which may come from a read error. The chain employs TRBV6-6 and TRBJ1-2, with 7 bases aligning to TRBD1. This CDR3 contains 15 residues. Germline values: CDR1 MNHNY, CDR2 SVGAGI (reference sequence). CDR3 in amino acids: CVSSYSGQDFYGYTF. The CDR3 coding sequence is TGTGTCAGCAGTTACTCAGGACAGGACTTCTATGGCTACACCTTC.

The chain has TRBV5-1 and TRBJ1-2; the D is unclear. V dropped 0 bases and J dropped 7 bases, with 4 bases sitting between them. CDR3 length: 11 residues. Germline V gene lookup returns CDR1 SGHRS and CDR2 YFSETQ. CDR3 residues: CASSLDRGYTF. CDR3 nucleotide sequence: TGCGCCAGCAGCTTGGATCGTGGCTACACCTTC.

The rearrangement links TRBV5-1 to TRBJ2-2; D is unresolved. CDR3 length: 15 amino acids. CDR1 is SGHRS, CDR2 YFSETQ, per germline. With 2 bases removed from V and 8 bases from J, the gap between germline ends came to 16 bases. The CDR3 nucleotides read TGCGCCAGCAGCTTAGATATTGGAGCTAGGGGGGAGCTGTTTTTT. Amino acid sequence: CASSLDIGARGELFF. Full variable domain (rest looked up from reference TRBV5-1 and TRBJ2-2): KAGVTQTPRYLIKTRGQQVTLSCSPISGHRSVSWYQQTPGQGLQFLFEYFSETQRNKGNFPGRFSGRQFSNSRSEMNVSTLELGDSALYLCASSLDIGARGELFFGEGSRLTVL.

This clone was counted only a few times. The gene calls are TRBV12-5 and TRBJ2-1; 13 bases are shared with TRBD2. Germline trimming cut 1 base from V and 5 bases from J; bases unmatched to any gene: 5. This CDR3 comprises 17 residues. CDR1 is LGHNT and CDR2 is FRNRAP in the germline V gene. DNA of the CDR3: TGTGCTAGTGGTTTGGGGACTAGCGGGAGAATCAACAATGAGCAGTTCTTC. Its protein is CASGLGTSGRINNEQFF.

This chain connects TRBV2 to TRBJ2-2, with 13 bases identical to TRBD2. Trimming removed 8 bases from V and 6 bases from J; junction bases left unmatched: 3. In germline, CDR1 is SNHLY, CDR2 FYNNEI. This CDR3 has 14 amino acids. CDR3 DNA: TGTGCCAGCTTTGGACTAGCGGGAGCCGGGGAGCTGTTTTTT. This encodes CASFGLAGAGELFF. The whole variable domain, remainder taken from reference TRBV2 and TRBJ2-2, is EPEVTQTPSHQVTQMGQEVILRCVPISNHLYFYWYRQILGQKVEFLVSFYNNEISEKSEIFDDQFSVERPDGSNFTLKIRSTKLEDSAMYFCASFGLAGAGELFFGEGSRLTVL.

The chain links TRBV7-3 to TRBJ2-1; D is undetermined. The CDR3 sequence is 15 residues long. The V gene's germline CDR1 is SGHTA and CDR2 FQGTGA. V lost 0 bases, J lost 2 bases, and 8 bases lay in between. In nucleotides, the CDR3 is TGTGCCAGCAGCTTAACGCGTCTCACCTACAATGAGCAGTTCTTC. Its translation: CASSLTRLTYNEQFF.

This chain connects TRBV7-6 to TRBJ2-5; D ambiguous. V lost 1 base to trimming and J lost 7 bases, with 4 bases between them. This CDR3 spans 11 amino acids. From germline, CDR1 is SGHVS and CDR2 FNYEAQ. CDR3 DNA: TGTGCCAGCAGCTTAGATATGACCCAGTACTTC. This translates into CASSLDMTQYF. Using reference TRBV7-6 and TRBJ2-5 for the parts outside the CDR3, the full variable domain is GAGVSQSPRYKVTKRGQDVALRCDPISGHVSLYWYRQALGQGPEFLTYFNYEAQQDKSGLPNDRFSAERPEGSISTLTIQRTEQRDSAMYRCASSLDMTQYFGPGTRLLVL.

The V call is TRBV28, the J call TRBJ1-5; 7 bases fit TRBD1. The trim removed 3 bases at V and 9 bases at J, leaving 8 bases unmatched. This CDR3 has 14 amino acids. Germline-derived CDR1 and CDR2 are MDHEN and SYDVKM. CDR3 DNA sequence: TGTGCCAGCAGTTTCGGACAGGCCTCAAGGCCCCAGCATTTT. Translation: CASSFGQASRPQHF.

The rearrangement uses TRBV2 and TRBJ2-7; D unclear. CDR3 size: 11 residues. V was cut by 10 bases and J by 3 bases, with 10 bases left in between. From germline, CDR1 is SNHLY and CDR2 FYNNEI. CDR3 amino acids: CATARDYEQYF. The CDR3 nucleotides read TGTGCCACCGCTAGAGACTACGAGCAGTACTTC.

This clone was observed a few times. The gene calls are TRBV7-9 and TRBJ1-2; D unresolved. V dropped 6 bases and J dropped 8 bases, with 22 bases sitting between them. Germline V CDR1 and CDR2: SEHNR, FQNEAQ (reference sequence). This CDR3 is 15 amino acids long. Here the CDR3 reads CASSLLGNRGGGYTF. The DNA for the CDR3 is TGTGCCAGCAGTCTGCTTGGTAACCGAGGAGGAGGCTACACCTTC.

The count of this clone is one. The CDR3 region is CASSQDPARAEQYF. The CDR3 nucleotides are TGTGCCAGTAGTCAAGACCCCGCCAGGGCCGAGCAGTACTTC. This chain connects TRBV19 to TRBJ2-7, with D possibly matching TRBD1 (5 bases). Germline CDR1 and CDR2: LNHDA and SQIVND (reference sequence). The CDR3 spans 14 residues. With 5 bases removed from V and 6 bases from J, the gap between germline ends came to 17 bases.

The chain employs TRBV5-6 and TRBJ2-1; TRBD2 aligns across 9 bases. The CDR3 has 16 amino acids. The J segment lost 7 bases and the V segment lost 0 bases, leaving 8 bases of the junction unmatched. In germline, CDR1 is SGHDT, CDR2 YYEEEE. The CDR3: CASSLDVAGVPNEQFF. The CDR3 DNA follows: TGTGCCAGCAGCTTGGATGTAGCGGGAGTTCCTAATGAGCAGTTCTTC.

This clone came up once. The CDR3 coding sequence is TGTGCCAGCAGCTTGCAGGGGTCCCTTAACAATGAGCAGTTCTTC. Amino acids: CASSLQGSLNNEQFF. This chain links TRBV7-3 with TRBJ2-1; D perhaps matches TRBD1 (6 bases). CDR3 length: 15 amino acids. Looked up from germline, CDR1 is SGHTA and CDR2 is FQGTGA. The V gene lost 3 bases and the J gene lost 5 bases, with 14 bases spanning the gap. The whole variable domain, remainder taken from reference TRBV7-3 and TRBJ2-1, is GAGVSQTPSNKVTEKGKYVELRCDPISGHTALYWYRQSLGQGPEFLIYFQGTGAADDSGLPNDRFFAVRPEGSVSTLKIQRTERGDSAVYLCASSLQGSLNNEQFFGPGTRLTVL.

The rearrangement joins TRBV20-1 to TRBJ2-7; TRBD2 agrees at 10 bases. After removal of 3 bases from V and 0 bases from J, the junction contained 5 bases not matched to a gene. CDR1 is DFQATT, CDR2 SNEGSKA, per germline (reference sequence). This CDR3 is built from 15 residues. CDR3 sequence (DNA): TGCAGTGCTAGTGGACTAGCGGCCCCCTCCTACGAGCAGTACTTC. Translating it yields CSASGLAAPSYEQYF.

The gene calls are TRBV27 and TRBJ2-5, with 10 bases fitting TRBD1. CDR1 and CDR2 (germline): MNHEY, SMNVEV (reference sequence). V lost 5 bases and J lost 2; bases outside the gene matches: 2. The length of the CDR3 is 14 residues. The CDR3, as DNA: TGTGCCAGCAGTAAGGACAGGGGGCAAGAGACCCAGTACTTC. This sequence encodes CASSKDRGQETQYF.

The chain couples TRBV27 to TRBJ1-3, with 10 positions matching TRBD1. Trimming at V came to 0 bases and at J to 2 bases, leaving 1 base not matched to a gene. This CDR3 is 16 amino acids long. CDR1 is MNHEY, CDR2 SMNVEV, per germline (reference sequence). The CDR3 protein is CASSLSGTGAGNTIYF. The CDR3 bases are TGTGCCAGCAGTTTATCCGGGACAGGGGCTGGAAACACCATATATTTT.

The V call is TRBV5-1, the J call TRBJ2-2, with D maybe TRBD2 (6 bases). V lost 6 bases to trimming and J lost 6 bases, with 12 bases between them. Germline V gene sequence: CDR1 SGHRS, CDR2 YFSETQ. The CDR3 contains 13 residues. CDR3: CASTGTGAGELFF. The CDR3 coding sequence is TGCGCCAGCACGGGGACGGGAGCCGGGGAGCTGTTTTTT.